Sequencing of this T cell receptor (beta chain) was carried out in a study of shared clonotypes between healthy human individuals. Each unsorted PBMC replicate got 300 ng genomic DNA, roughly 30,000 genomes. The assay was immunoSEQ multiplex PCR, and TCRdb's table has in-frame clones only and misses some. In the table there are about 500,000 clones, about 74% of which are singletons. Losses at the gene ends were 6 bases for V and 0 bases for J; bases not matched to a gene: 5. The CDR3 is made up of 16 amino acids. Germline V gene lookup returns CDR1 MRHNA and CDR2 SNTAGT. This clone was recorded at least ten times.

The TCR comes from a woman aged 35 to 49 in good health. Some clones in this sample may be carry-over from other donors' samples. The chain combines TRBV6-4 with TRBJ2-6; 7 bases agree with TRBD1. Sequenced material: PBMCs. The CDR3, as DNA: TGTGCCAGCAGCCGGGACAGTAGCTCTGGGGCCAACGTCCTGACTTTC. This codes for CASSRDSSSGANVLTF.